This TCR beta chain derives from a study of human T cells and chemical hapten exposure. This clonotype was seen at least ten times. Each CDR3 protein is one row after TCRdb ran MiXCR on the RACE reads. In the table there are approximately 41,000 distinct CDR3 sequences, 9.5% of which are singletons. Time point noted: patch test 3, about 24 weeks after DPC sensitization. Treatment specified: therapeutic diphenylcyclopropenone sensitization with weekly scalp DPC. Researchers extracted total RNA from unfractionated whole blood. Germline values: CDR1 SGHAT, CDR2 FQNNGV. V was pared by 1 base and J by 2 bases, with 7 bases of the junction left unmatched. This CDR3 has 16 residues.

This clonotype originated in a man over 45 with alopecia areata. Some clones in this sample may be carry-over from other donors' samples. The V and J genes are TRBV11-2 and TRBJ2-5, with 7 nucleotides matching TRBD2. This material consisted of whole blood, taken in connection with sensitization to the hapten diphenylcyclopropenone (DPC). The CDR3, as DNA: TGTGCCAGCAGCTTAGGAGGTGCGGGGGTACAAGAGACCCAGTACTTC. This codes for CASSLGGAGVQETQYF.